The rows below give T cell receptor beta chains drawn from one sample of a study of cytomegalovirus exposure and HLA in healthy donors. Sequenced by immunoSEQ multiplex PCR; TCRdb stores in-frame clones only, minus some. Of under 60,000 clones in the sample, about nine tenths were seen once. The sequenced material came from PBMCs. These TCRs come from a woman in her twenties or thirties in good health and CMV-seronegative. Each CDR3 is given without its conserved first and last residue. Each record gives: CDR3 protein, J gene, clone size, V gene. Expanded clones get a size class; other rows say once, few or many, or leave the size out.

ASSPGRGPYEQY TRBJ2-7 . TRBV18
ASSLSRTSGGTGQF TRBJ2-1 . TRBV27
ASSLPPPGEQY TRBJ2-7 . TRBV7-8
ASRRGGSGTYEQY TRBJ2-7 . TRBV6-5
ASGDSMNTEAF TRBJ1-1 . TRBV6-1
ASRLVPLLLAGGQTGELF TRBJ2-2 . TRBV12-2
ASSVDWHNEQF TRBJ2-1 . TRBV9
ASSLLTGGWELF TRBJ2-2 . TRBV11-2
VSTQRVNQPQH TRBJ1-5 . TRBV6-6
AIRGGGAGGPGTGELF TRBJ2-2 . TRBV10-3
ASRAGEYNEQF TRBJ2-1 once TRBV27
ASSEQGFHEQY TRBJ2-7 . TRBV2
ASSQVDQGEETQY TRBJ2-5 . TRBV16
ASSLYLVTVNTGELF TRBJ2-2 . TRBV27
AWSVLGSGLAGETQY TRBJ2-5 . TRBV30
ASRSVLANYNEQF TRBJ2-1 . TRBV19
ASSRGPEGNEQF TRBJ2-1 . TRBV2
ASRPSWGHGYEQY TRBJ2-7 few TRBV27
ASSYGATNTEAF TRBJ1-1 . TRBV6-5
ASSLNPPGGLEGTGELF TRBJ2-2 once TRBV7-8
ASSLFGGKAF TRBJ1-1 . TRBV28
ASSVGGVEDTQY TRBJ2-3 . TRBV9
ASSFPSGTGTSYEQY TRBJ2-7 . TRBV5-4
AAPPGLAGASTDTQY TRBJ2-3 . TRBV28
ASSSFPGTSGGTKETQY TRBJ2-5 . TRBV27
ASSVDGTPRETQY TRBJ2-5 medium-sized TRBV9
ATSRESGAYEQY TRBJ2-7 . TRBV15
ASSLDPGTDTQY TRBJ2-3 . TRBV11-3
ASSLGLAGGRAQETQY TRBJ2-5 . TRBV27
AWSVRLAGGNADTQY TRBJ2-3 . TRBV30
ASSAGTSGNQPQH TRBJ1-5 once TRBV9
ASRQSPGLAGTSSYNEQF TRBJ2-1 . TRBV5-4
ASSLGLAVNYEQY TRBJ2-7 . TRBV5-1
ASAQGGDAYEQY TRBJ2-7 . TRBV5-1
ASSQNADQPQH TRBJ1-5 . TRBV4-1
ASSVATRTDTQY TRBJ2-3 once TRBV9
ASSPPGQGTSEKLF TRBJ1-4 . TRBV28
ASSSRWRGNTEAF TRBJ1-1 . TRBV5-6
ASARQQFYT TRBJ1-2 . TRBV2
ASSQVQGADTIY TRBJ1-3 . TRBV14
ASRWGTSGSYEQY TRBJ2-7 . TRBV7-2
ASLSPGEAF TRBJ1-1 . TRBV28
ASSFYGEQF TRBJ2-1 . TRBV7-8